One sample yielded the 29 T cell receptor beta chains listed below, sequenced in a study of cytomegalovirus exposure and HLA in healthy donors. Only in-frame clones appear in the TCRdb table, and some are missing; sequencing was by immunoSEQ multiplex PCR. The sample lists 190,000 or so clones, 65% to 90% occurring once. The sequenced material came from PBMCs. The receptors here all came from a woman in her thirties in good health and CMV-seropositive.

The CDR3 loop reads CAIQGYRELFF. CDR3 bases: TGTGCCATACAGGGTTACCGGGAGCTGTTTTTT. The V gene is TRBV28, the J gene TRBJ2-2; tentatively, D is TRBD1 (6 bases). Germline assignment: CDR1 MDHEN and CDR2 SYDVKM. The CDR3 totals 11 residues. V lost 10 bases to trimming and J lost 9 bases, with 12 bases between them.

This clone was seen a handful of times. This sequence joins TRBV6-6 and TRBJ2-7; 10 positions match TRBD2. Trimming at V came to 6 bases and at J to 2 bases, leaving 10 bases not matched to a gene. The CDR3 runs 16 residues. In germline, CDR1 is MNHNY, CDR2 SVGAGI (reference sequence). The CDR3 region is CASSDRLAGVPYEQYF. For the CDR3, the DNA is TGTGCCAGCAGCGACCGACTAGCGGGTGTTCCCTACGAGCAGTACTTC.

The chain links TRBV15 to TRBJ1-5, with a weak D call TRBD1 (5 bases). Germline V gene lookup returns CDR1 LNHNV and CDR2 YYDKDF (reference sequence). V lost 0 bases to trimming and J lost 3 bases, with 9 bases between them. The CDR3 length is 15 residues. In DNA, the CDR3 is TGTGCCACCAGCAGAGATAAAGGGGTCAATCAGCCCCAGCATTTT. This translates into CATSRDKGVNQPQHF. Together with reference TRBV15 and TRBJ1-5, the CDR3 gives the full variable domain: DAMVIQNPRYQVTQFGKPVTLSCSQTLNHNVMYWYQQKSSQAPKLLFHYYDKDFNNEADTPDNFQSRRPNTSFCFLDIRSPGLGDTAMYLCATSRDKGVNQPQHFGDGTRLSIL.

J is TRBJ1-3 and V is TRBV2, with a tentative D call TRBD1 (5 bases). From germline, CDR1 is SNHLY and CDR2 FYNNEI. V was trimmed by 10 bases and J by 0 bases, leaving 16 bases between them. The CDR3 extends over 15 amino acids. In DNA, the CDR3 is TGTGCCACGGACCGCGACAGCGTCTCTGGAAACACCATATATTTT. Translated: CATDRDSVSGNTIYF.

The chain joins TRBV4-1 to TRBJ2-7; 8 bases match TRBD1. Germline V gene data show CDR1 as MGHRA and CDR2 as YSYEKL. The CDR3 sequence is 15 residues long. V trimming: 3 bases; J trimming: 2 bases; junction bases outside the gene matches: 6. The CDR3 loop is CASSHAGTGAYEQYF. The DNA for the CDR3 is TGCGCCAGCAGCCACGCCGGGACAGGAGCCTACGAGCAGTACTTC.

The chain carries TRBV6-1 and TRBJ2-7, with D perhaps TRBD1 (6 bases). Germline loops: CDR1 MNHNS, CDR2 SASEGT. This CDR3 is built from 12 residues. Trimming shortened V by 8 bases and J by 2 bases, and 10 bases separated the two germline ends. The CDR3 DNA follows: TGTGCCAGCGCGGACAGAACCTACGAGCAGTACTTC. Translation: CASADRTYEQYF.

The rearrangement links TRBV5-6 to TRBJ2-1; possible D gene TRBD2, 5 bases. The germline V and J ends were trimmed by 4 bases and 3 bases, with 8 bases remaining between them. Per the germline V gene, CDR1 is SGHDT and CDR2 is YYEEEE. The CDR3 sequence is 13 residues long. The CDR3 DNA is TGTGCCAGCAGCCTAGGGAGCTACAATGAGCAGTTCTTC. Translating it yields CASSLGSYNEQFF.

The chain joins TRBV6-4 to TRBJ1-5, with D perhaps TRBD1 (6 bases). V shed 6 bases and J shed 2 bases, with 14 bases lying between them. Per the germline V gene, CDR1 is MRHNA and CDR2 is SNTAGT. This CDR3 comprises 15 residues. CDR3 region: CASRDRGLCNQPQHF. In nucleotides, the CDR3 is TGTGCCAGCAGGGATAGGGGGTTATGCAATCAGCCCCAGCATTTT.

The rearrangement joins TRBV27 to TRBJ2-7; TRBD1 might be the D (5 bases). The CDR3 has 14 amino acids. In germline, CDR1 is MNHEY, CDR2 SMNVEV (reference sequence). Trimming pared 6 bases from V and 3 bases from J, leaving 15 bases between. The CDR3 region is CASRNRGLGYEQYF. The CDR3 nucleotides read TGTGCCAGCAGAAATAGGGGCCTGGGCTACGAGCAGTACTTC.

This chain connects TRBV12-5 to TRBJ2-1, with unresolved D. The germline CDR1 and CDR2 sequences are LGHNT and FRNRAP. V was clipped by 5 bases and J by 1 base, with 30 bases between them. CDR3 length equals 21 residues. This CDR3 is CASGPYYGLTSPSSSYNEQFF. In nucleotides, the CDR3 is TGTGCTAGTGGTCCGTACTATGGCCTCACATCCCCTTCAAGTTCCTACAATGAGCAGTTCTTC.

This rearrangement joins TRBV29-1 to TRBJ1-4; 7 bases fit TRBD1. J gave up 0 bases and V 5 bases, and 6 bases lay outside the gene matches. CDR1 SQVTM and CDR2 ANQGSEA come from the germline V gene. CDR3 length: 15 amino acids. CDR3 amino acids: CSVSRTGPTNEKLFF. The CDR3 DNA reads TGCAGCGTTTCTAGGACAGGACCAACTAATGAAAAACTGTTTTTT. The variable domain in full, with the rest retrieved from reference TRBV29-1 and TRBJ1-4, is SAVISQKPSRDICQRGTSLTIQCQVDSQVTMMFWYRQQPGQSLTLIATANQGSEATYESGFVIDKFPISRPNLTFSTLTVSNMSPEDSSIYLCSVSRTGPTNEKLFFGSGTQLSVL.

The chain is built from TRBV6-1 and TRBJ2-7; 8 nucleotides line up with TRBD2. Germline loops: CDR1 MNHNS, CDR2 SASEGT. The CDR3 length is 15 residues. The V segment lost 6 bases and the J segment 0 bases; nucleotides outside the gene matches: 7. The DNA of the CDR3 is TGTGCCAGCAGGGATAGCGGGATTAGCTCCTACGAGCAGTACTTC. Its protein product is CASRDSGISSYEQYF.

The chain links TRBV27 to TRBJ1-1; 8 bases align to TRBD1. With 8 bases clipped from V and 4 bases from J, the junction kept 9 bases outside the gene matches. The CDR3 is made up of 14 amino acids. CDR1 MNHEY and CDR2 SMNVEV come from the germline V gene (reference sequence). CDR3 in amino acids: CASGRQGRITEAFF. As DNA, the CDR3 is TGTGCCAGCGGCCGACAGGGGAGGATCACTGAAGCTTTCTTT.

The gene calls are TRBV28 and TRBJ2-7; 8 positions match TRBD1. The CDR3 spans 15 residues. Unmatched junction bases numbered 7, after V lost 6 bases and J lost 0 bases. The germline CDR1 and CDR2 sequences are MDHEN and SYDVKM. The CDR3 nucleotides read TGTGCCAGCAGACCCATCAGGGGGCCCTCCTACGAGCAGTACTTC. Amino acid sequence: CASRPIRGPSYEQYF.

The rearrangement links TRBV6-1 to TRBJ2-1, with 11 bases that match TRBD2. The CDR3 consists of 14 residues. With 6 bases clipped from V and 6 bases from J, the junction kept 4 bases outside the gene matches. The germline gives CDR1 MNHNS, CDR2 SASEGT. CDR3 sequence (DNA): TGTGCCAGCAGAACTAGCGGGAGCGGCAATGAGCAGTTCTTC. It specifies CASRTSGSGNEQFF.

J is TRBJ2-2 and V is TRBV29-1, with D possibly being TRBD2 (6 bases). The ends were cut back, 4 bases at V and 5 bases at J, with 8 bases in the middle. This CDR3 has 12 amino acids. CDR1 and CDR2 from the germline V gene are SQVTM and ANQGSEA. The CDR3 coding sequence is TGCAGCGTTGGCGGGGAAACCGGGGAGCTGTTTTTT. Protein sequence: CSVGGETGELFF.

The chain combines TRBV29-1 with TRBJ1-2; 10 nucleotides match TRBD1. CDR1 is SQVTM and CDR2 is ANQGSEA in the germline V gene. The CDR3 runs to 13 residues. V trimming: 7 bases; J trimming: 4 bases; junction bases outside the gene matches: 6. The CDR3 sequence: CSAGDRGGYGYTF. The CDR3 DNA reads TGCAGCGCCGGGGACAGGGGCGGCTATGGCTACACCTTC.

For this clone: Sequence at one end of the junction differs from germline and may be a read error. The V gene is TRBV7-7, the J gene TRBJ2-7, with a possible D match to TRBD2 (6 bases). CDR1 is SSHAT and CDR2 is FNYEAQ in the germline V gene (reference sequence). CDR3 length: 15 residues. The CDR3 nucleotides read TGTGCTAGCAGCCCGATGGGGGGAGCGTCTTACGAGCAGTACTTC. Its translation is CASSPMGGASYEQYF. The whole variable domain, filled in from reference TRBV7-7 and TRBJ2-7, reads GAGVSQSPRYKVTKRGQDVTLRCDPISSHATLYWYQQALGQGPEFLTYFNYEAQPDKSGLPSDRFSAERPEGSISTLTIQRTEQRDSAMYRCASSPMGGASYEQYFGPGTRLTVT.

The V and J genes are TRBV5-1 and TRBJ2-1; 12 nucleotides align to TRBD2. CDR1 and CDR2 from the germline V gene are SGHRS and YFSETQ. This CDR3 comprises 18 residues. Trimming at V came to 4 bases and at J to 1 base, leaving 9 bases not matched to a gene. CDR3 residues: CASSLLAGGPGSYNEQFF. CDR3 sequence (DNA): TGCGCCAGCAGCCTGCTAGCGGGAGGGCCAGGGTCCTACAATGAGCAGTTCTTC.

The chain uses TRBV5-6 and TRBJ1-1; D is undetermined. Deletions cut 0 bases from V and 0 bases from J, with 9 bases between. Per germline, CDR1 SGHDT and CDR2 YYEEEE. The length of the CDR3 is 15 residues. CDR3 sequence (DNA): TGTGCCAGCAGCTTGGTTGGTGGGCTGAACACTGAAGCTTTCTTT. It encodes CASSLVGGLNTEAFF.

This sequence joins TRBV7-9 and TRBJ2-1, with D unresolved. The ends were cut back, 2 bases at V and 2 bases at J, with 4 bases in the middle. Germline CDR1 and CDR2: SEHNR and FQNEAQ (reference sequence). This CDR3 comprises 13 residues. The CDR3 region is CASSLSAYNEQFF. For the CDR3, the DNA is TGTGCCAGCAGCTTATCTGCCTACAATGAGCAGTTCTTC.

This clone was detected only a few times. The rearrangement uses TRBV18 and TRBJ2-7; a possible D gene is TRBD2 (7 bases). V was clipped by 0 bases and J by 2 bases, with 11 bases between them. The CDR3 is 15 residues long. Germline CDR1 KGHSH, CDR2 LQKENI. For the CDR3, the DNA is TGTGCCAGCTCACCACCTGGCGGGGGCGCCTACGAGCAGTACTTC. Its protein is CASSPPGGGAYEQYF.

The V and J genes are TRBV2 and TRBJ1-1; no definite D call. CDR3 length: 13 amino acids. V was trimmed by 7 bases and J by 4 bases, leaving 13 bases between them. The germline V gene has CDR1 SNHLY and CDR2 FYNNEI. CDR3 sequence (DNA): TGTGCCAGCACGGAGGGTCGGGCCACTGAAGCTTTCTTT. Encoded protein: CASTEGRATEAFF. The variable domain in full, with the rest retrieved from reference TRBV2 and TRBJ1-1, is EPEVTQTPSHQVTQMGQEVILRCVPISNHLYFYWYRQILGQKVEFLVSFYNNEISEKSEIFDDQFSVERPDGSNFTLKIRSTKLEDSAMYFCASTEGRATEAFFGQGTRLTVV.

The chain combines TRBV7-9 with TRBJ2-3; 7 bases match TRBD1. Germline loops: CDR1 SEHNR, CDR2 FQNEAQ (reference sequence). V was pared by 5 bases and J by 1 base, with 9 bases of the junction left unmatched. The CDR3 consists of 16 residues. The CDR3 bases are TGTGCCAGCAGCCGCAGGATTGGACAGGGCACAGATACGCAGTATTTT. Protein: CASSRRIGQGTDTQYF.

This sequence joins TRBV5-1 and TRBJ1-4, with 8 bases identical to TRBD1. Germline values: CDR1 SGHRS, CDR2 YFSETQ. Trimming removed 1 base from V and 8 bases from J; junction bases left unmatched: 7. This CDR3 spans 15 amino acids. CDR3 DNA: TGCGCCAGCAGCTTGAATGGGCAGGGGGCCGAAAAACTGTTTTTT. As protein: CASSLNGQGAEKLFF.

V and J are TRBV4-2 and TRBJ2-3; D remains unclear. Germline lookup yields CDR1 LGHNA and CDR2 YNFKEQ. Deletions cut 5 bases from V and 6 bases from J, with 12 bases between. This CDR3 region has 13 residues. The CDR3 sequence is CASSEVSADTQYF. CDR3 DNA sequence: TGTGCCAGCAGCGAAGTCTCAGCGGATACGCAGTATTTT.

This rearrangement joins TRBV15 to TRBJ2-7; 8 bases map to TRBD2. CDR1 LNHNV and CDR2 YYDKDF come from the germline V gene (reference sequence). Germline trimming cut 3 bases from V and 2 bases from J; bases unmatched to any gene: 9. The CDR3 is 16 amino acids. CDR3 sequence: CATSSGLTSAAYEQYF. CDR3 nucleotides: TGTGCCACCAGCAGCGGATTGACTAGCGCCGCCTACGAGCAGTACTTC.

The chain joins TRBV11-1 to TRBJ2-7; 10 nucleotides match TRBD1. There are 15 residues in the CDR3. V lost 5 bases and J lost 12; bases outside the gene matches: 16. CDR1 is SGHAT and CDR2 is FQDESV in the germline V gene (reference sequence). In nucleotides, the CDR3 is TGTGCCAGCAGCATGACCGGGACAGGGGCCCTATCAAGGTACTTC. It is translated as CASSMTGTGALSRYF. The full variable domain, rest sourced from reference TRBV11-1 and TRBJ2-7, is EAEVAQSPRYKITEKSQAVAFWCDPISGHATLYWYRQILGQGPELLVQFQDESVVDDSQLPKDRFSAERLKGVDSTLKIQPAELGDSAMYLCASSMTGTGALSRYFGPGTRLTVT.

This clone was counted a few times. The chain has TRBV9 and TRBJ2-7, with D unclear. This CDR3 is 13 amino acids long. The V and J ends lost 3 bases and 7 bases respectively, with 14 bases between them. CDR1 SGDLS and CDR2 YYNGEE come from the germline V gene. DNA for the CDR3: TGTGCCAGCAGCGGTCCCATCCCGCGGGAGCAGTACTTC. Translation gives CASSGPIPREQYF.